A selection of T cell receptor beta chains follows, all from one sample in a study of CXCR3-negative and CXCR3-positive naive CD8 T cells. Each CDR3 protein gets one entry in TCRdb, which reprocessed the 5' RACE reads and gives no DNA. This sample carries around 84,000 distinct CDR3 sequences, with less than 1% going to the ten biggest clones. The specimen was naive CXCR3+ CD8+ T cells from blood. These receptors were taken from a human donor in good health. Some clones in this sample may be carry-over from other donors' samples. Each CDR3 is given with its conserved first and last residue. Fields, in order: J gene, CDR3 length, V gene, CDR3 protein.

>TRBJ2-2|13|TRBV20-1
CSASRVDTGELFF
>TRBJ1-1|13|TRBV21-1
CASRLDPDTEAFF
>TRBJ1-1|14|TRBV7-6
CASSLGTGNTEAFF
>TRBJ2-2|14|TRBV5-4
CASSNPANTGELFF
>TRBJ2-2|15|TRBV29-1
CSVEGHRQNTGELFF
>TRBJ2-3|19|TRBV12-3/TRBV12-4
CASFSGAGGPLGSPDTQYF
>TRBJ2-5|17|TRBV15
CATSSPSEGEMVETQYF
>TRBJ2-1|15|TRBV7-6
CASSSGGGSYNEQFF
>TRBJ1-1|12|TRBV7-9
CASSLWAVEAFF
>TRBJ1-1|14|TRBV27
CASSLIQPGTEAFF
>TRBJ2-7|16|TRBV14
CASSQGTAGGYYEQYF
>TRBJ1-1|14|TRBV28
CASSLKALNTEAFF
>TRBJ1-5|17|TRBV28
CASMGAGGRSSNQPQHF
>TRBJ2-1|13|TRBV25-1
CATSGTAHNEQFF
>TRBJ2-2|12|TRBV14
CASTLGGGELFF
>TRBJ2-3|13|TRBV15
CATSRGGTDTQYF
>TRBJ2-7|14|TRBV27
CASSQPGQVYEQYF
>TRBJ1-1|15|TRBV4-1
CASSQDLGPNTEAFF
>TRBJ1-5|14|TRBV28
CASSFGSGPQPQHF
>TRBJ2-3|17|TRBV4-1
CASSQGGSSGSTDTQYF
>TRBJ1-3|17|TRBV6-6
CASSYGSDRARRNTIYF
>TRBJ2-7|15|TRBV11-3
CASSLAAGVPYEQYF
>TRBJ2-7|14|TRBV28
CASSSSWGEYEQYF
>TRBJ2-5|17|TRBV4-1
CASSQGTSGRAAETQYF
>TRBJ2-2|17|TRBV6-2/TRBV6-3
CASSYHAMGQHTGELFF
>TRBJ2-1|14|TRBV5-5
CASSLTSGSNEQFF
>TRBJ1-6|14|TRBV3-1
CASSLRGTNSPLHF
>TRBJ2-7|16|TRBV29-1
CSVVSTGTLTSYEQYF
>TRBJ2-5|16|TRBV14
CASSQDYELDQETQYF
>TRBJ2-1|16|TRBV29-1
CSVDGVRERSYNEQFF
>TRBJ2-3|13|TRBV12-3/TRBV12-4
CASRPTGTDTQYF
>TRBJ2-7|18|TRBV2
CASSPTNNGLAVSYEQYF
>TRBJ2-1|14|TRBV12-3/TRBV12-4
CASSSASPYNEQFF
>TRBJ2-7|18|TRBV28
CASSSPNILAGHFYEQYF
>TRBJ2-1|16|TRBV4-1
CASSQAAGASYNEQFF
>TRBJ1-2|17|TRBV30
CAWRSWTPPLPNYGYTF
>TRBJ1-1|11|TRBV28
CVSGQEYTAFF
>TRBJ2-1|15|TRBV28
CASSLTGLSYNEQFF
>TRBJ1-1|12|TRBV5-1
CASSLDRDEAFF
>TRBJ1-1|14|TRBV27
CASRTWREPPEAFF
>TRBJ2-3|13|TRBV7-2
CASSLEGSDTQYF
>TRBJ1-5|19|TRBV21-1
CASSPTVWDGGYSNQPQHF
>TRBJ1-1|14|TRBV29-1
CSVEWTGRNTEAFF
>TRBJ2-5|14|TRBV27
CASSEALGAETQYF
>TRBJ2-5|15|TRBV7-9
CASSLTRTGEETQYF
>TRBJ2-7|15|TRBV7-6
CASSLWTSGGYEQYF
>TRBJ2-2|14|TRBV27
CASTTLTATGELFF
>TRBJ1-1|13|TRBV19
CASSISLNTEAFF
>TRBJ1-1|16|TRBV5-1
CASSLGPRVGNTEAFF
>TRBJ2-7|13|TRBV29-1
CSVCVGGVDEQYF
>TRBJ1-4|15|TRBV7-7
CASSPTLGSKEKLFF